This TCR beta chain was recorded in a study of T cells expressing NK-cell markers. Germline lookup yields CDR1 LNHDA and CDR2 SQIVND (reference sequence). The CDR3 length is 13 residues. TCRdb re-analyzed the 5' RACE reads; it lists each CDR3 protein once, without DNA. The sample totals roughly 350,000 distinct CDR3 sequences. The chain is built from TRBV19 and TRBJ1-4; TCRdb designates TRBD1, a call that cannot be tested without DNA. The sequence was collected from a man aged 18-75 years in good health. Sequencing was done on a sample of blood T cells: a sorted CD56 or NKG2C T cell subset, CD4+ or CD8+ T cells, or bulk PBMC T cells (not recorded which). The CDR3 sequence is CASQVGLGEKLFF.